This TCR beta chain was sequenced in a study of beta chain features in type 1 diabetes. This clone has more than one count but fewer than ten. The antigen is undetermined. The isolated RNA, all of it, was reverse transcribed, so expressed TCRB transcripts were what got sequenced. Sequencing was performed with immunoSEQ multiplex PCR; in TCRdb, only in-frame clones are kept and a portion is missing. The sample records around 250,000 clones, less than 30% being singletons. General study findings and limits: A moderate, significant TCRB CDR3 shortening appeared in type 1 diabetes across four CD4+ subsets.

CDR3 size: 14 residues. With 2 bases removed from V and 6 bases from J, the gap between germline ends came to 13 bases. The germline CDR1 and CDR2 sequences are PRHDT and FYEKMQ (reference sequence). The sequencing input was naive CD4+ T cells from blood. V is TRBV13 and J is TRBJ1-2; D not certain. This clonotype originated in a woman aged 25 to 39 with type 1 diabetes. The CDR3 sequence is CASSLPTERNGYTF. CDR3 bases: TGTGCCAGCAGCTTACCGACTGAGAGAAATGGCTACACCTTC.